The rows below give T cell receptor beta chains drawn from one sample of a study of shared T cell receptors in the human thymus. Some clones are missing from TCRdb's copy, which holds only in-frame ones; the method was immunoSEQ multiplex PCR. The sample has about 660,000 clones; roughly 90% are singletons. The same data also went into a second study, on human thymus T cells.

The sequenced sample was thymocytes. Every receptor here comes from a boy younger than two with a congenital heart defect. CDR3s include the opening cysteine and the closing phenylalanine or tryptophan. The D gene is left open where the match is weak. Rows may omit the clone size; those that give it use once, few, many or a size class.

d_gene: -; abundance: -; v_gene: TRBV10-3; j_gene: TRBJ1-1; CDR3aa: CAISEPGFEAFF; CDR3nt: TGTGCCATCAGTGAGCCGGGATTTGAAGCTTTCTTT
d_gene: -; abundance: -; v_gene: TRBV5-6; j_gene: TRBJ1-4; CDR3aa: CASSKTGREEKLFF; CDR3nt: TGTGCCAGCAGCAAGACAGGAAGGGAGGAAAAACTGTTTTTT
d_gene: TRBD2; abundance: -; v_gene: TRBV2; j_gene: TRBJ2-7; CDR3aa: CASSEGGTFLAGSSYEQYF; CDR3nt: TGTGCCAGCAGTGAAGGCGGGACGTTCCTAGCGGGAAGCTCCTACGAGCAGTACTTC
d_gene: TRBD1; abundance: once; v_gene: TRBV5-1; j_gene: TRBJ1-2; CDR3aa: CASSFRDRTNYGYTF; CDR3nt: TGCGCCAGCAGCTTCCGGGACAGAACTAACTATGGCTACACCTTC
d_gene: TRBD2; abundance: -; v_gene: TRBV4-1; j_gene: TRBJ2-1; CDR3aa: CASSRLREGPYNEQFF; CDR3nt: TGCGCCAGCAGCCGGCTGCGGGAGGGCCCCTACAATGAGCAGTTCTTC
d_gene: -; abundance: few; v_gene: TRBV6-5; j_gene: TRBJ1-4; CDR3aa: CASRGAGEKLFF; CDR3nt: TGTGCCAGCAGGGGCGCGGGGGAAAAACTGTTTTTT
d_gene: -; abundance: -; v_gene: TRBV1; j_gene: TRBJ2-1; CDR3aa: CTSSQGREGRNEQFF; CDR3nt: TGCACCAGCAGCCAAGGGCGGGAGGGCCGCAATGAGCAGTTCTTC
d_gene: TRBD2; abundance: -; v_gene: TRBV18; j_gene: TRBJ2-7; CDR3aa: CASSFRRGWGGTSYEQYF; CDR3nt: TGTGCCAGCTCATTCCGACGGGGCTGGGGGGGTACCTCCTACGAGCAGTACTTC
d_gene: -; abundance: -; v_gene: TRBV10-3; j_gene: TRBJ1-1; CDR3aa: CATQPALWSGGAFF; CDR3nt: TGTGCCACCCAACCCGCTCTCTGGTCCGGAGGAGCTTTCTTT
d_gene: -; abundance: -; v_gene: TRBV9; j_gene: TRBJ2-2; CDR3aa: CASSPLRGRGNTGELFF; CDR3nt: TGTGCCAGCAGCCCCCTTCGGGGCAGGGGGAACACCGGGGAGCTGTTTTTT
d_gene: -; abundance: -; v_gene: TRBV4-1; j_gene: TRBJ2-5; CDR3aa: CASTTKRGGEETQYF; CDR3nt: TGCGCCAGCACCACCAAGAGGGGCGGGGAAGAGACCCAGTACTTC
d_gene: TRBD2; abundance: -; v_gene: TRBV4-1; j_gene: TRBJ2-1; CDR3aa: CASSQVGRGESYNEQFF; CDR3nt: TGCGCCAGCAGCCAAGTGGGCCGGGGGGAGTCCTACAATGAGCAGTTCTTC
d_gene: TRBD2; abundance: -; v_gene: TRBV2; j_gene: TRBJ2-7; CDR3aa: CASLVAGGSYEQYF; CDR3nt: TGTGCCAGCCTGGTTGCGGGAGGTTCCTACGAGCAGTACTTC
d_gene: TRBD1; abundance: -; v_gene: TRBV30; j_gene: TRBJ2-7; CDR3aa: CAWRRPGQSSYEQYF; CDR3nt: TGTGCCTGGAGACGCCCGGGACAGAGCTCCTACGAGCAGTACTTC
d_gene: TRBD1; abundance: -; v_gene: TRBV4-1; j_gene: TRBJ1-5; CDR3aa: CASSQERTGGAFYQPQHF; CDR3nt: TGCGCCAGCAGCCAAGAGCGGACAGGGGGCGCATTTTATCAGCCCCAGCATTTT
d_gene: TRBD2; abundance: -; v_gene: TRBV7-9; j_gene: TRBJ2-1; CDR3aa: CASSSTSGRANEQFF; CDR3nt: TGTGCCAGCAGCTCGACTAGCGGGAGGGCTAATGAGCAGTTCTTC
d_gene: -; abundance: -; v_gene: TRBV9; j_gene: TRBJ1-1; CDR3aa: CASSATGGPFEAFF; CDR3nt: TGTGCCAGCAGCGCAACCGGGGGTCCCTTTGAAGCTTTCTTT
d_gene: TRBD2; abundance: -; v_gene: TRBV7-9; j_gene: TRBJ2-1; CDR3aa: CASSLGQREGLDEQFF; CDR3nt: TGTGCCAGCAGCTTAGGTCAGCGGGAGGGCCTTGATGAGCAGTTCTTC
d_gene: TRBD2; abundance: -; v_gene: TRBV27; j_gene: TRBJ2-7; CDR3aa: CASSPRSPGLAEVLDEQYF; CDR3nt: TGTGCCAGCAGTCCGCGGTCCCCGGGACTAGCGGAAGTTCTAGACGAGCAGTACTTC
d_gene: TRBD2; abundance: -; v_gene: TRBV10-3; j_gene: TRBJ2-1; CDR3aa: CAISEHIPGLAFYNEQFF; CDR3nt: TGTGCCATCAGTGAGCATATACCGGGACTAGCGTTCTACAATGAGCAGTTCTTC
d_gene: -; abundance: -; v_gene: TRBV7-8; j_gene: TRBJ2-7; CDR3aa: CASSPSSYEQYF; CDR3nt: TGTGCCAGCAGCCCTAGCTCCTACGAGCAGTACTTC
d_gene: TRBD2; abundance: -; v_gene: TRBV30; j_gene: TRBJ2-1; CDR3aa: CAWGIASSGRPYEQFF; CDR3nt: TGTGCCTGGGGCATTGCCTCTAGCGGGAGGCCCTATGAGCAGTTCTTC
d_gene: -; abundance: -; v_gene: TRBV27; j_gene: TRBJ2-3; CDR3aa: CASSQGGDTDTQYF; CDR3nt: TGTGCCAGCAGTCAAGGGGGGGACACAGATACGCAGTATTTT
d_gene: -; abundance: -; v_gene: TRBV30; j_gene: TRBJ1-1; CDR3aa: CAWIQHRSRGTEAFF; CDR3nt: TGTGCCTGGATCCAACATAGGTCCAGGGGCACTGAAGCTTTCTTT
d_gene: -; abundance: -; v_gene: TRBV5-6; j_gene: TRBJ2-3; CDR3aa: CASSYNKSTDTQYF; CDR3nt: TGTGCCAGCAGCTACAACAAGAGCACAGATACGCAGTATTTT
d_gene: TRBD2; abundance: -; v_gene: TRBV29-1; j_gene: TRBJ2-3; CDR3aa: CSVEDLAGASTDTQYF; CDR3nt: TGCAGCGTTGAAGATTTGGCGGGAGCTAGCACAGATACGCAGTATTTT
d_gene: -; abundance: -; v_gene: TRBV11-3; j_gene: TRBJ2-5; CDR3aa: CASSLAGKRETQYF; CDR3nt: TGTGCCAGCAGCTTAGCGGGAAAACGAGAGACCCAGTACTTC
d_gene: TRBD2; abundance: once; v_gene: TRBV7-8; j_gene: TRBJ2-7; CDR3aa: CASRPLANSYEQYF; CDR3nt: TGTGCCAGCAGACCACTAGCGAATTCCTACGAGCAGTACTTC
d_gene: TRBD1; abundance: -; v_gene: TRBV30; j_gene: TRBJ1-5; CDR3aa: CAWSVPGQGFSNQPQHF; CDR3nt: TGTGCCTGGAGTGTACCTGGACAGGGTTTTAGCAATCAGCCCCAGCATTTT